The sequence of this TCR beta chain was determined in a study of T cell responses to AZD1222 COVID-19 vaccine. About the research overall: Second doses that came at about 4 or about 12 weeks were put together.

Repertoires were generated with immunoSEQ multiplex PCR, while TCRdb's copy carries only in-frame clones and drops some. Of 150,000 to 180,000 clones in the sample, about 92% were seen once. Germline values: CDR1 SGHRS, CDR2 YFSETQ. The CDR3 runs to 13 residues. V dropped 2 bases and J dropped 8 bases, with 13 bases sitting between them. A single count supports this clone. The target antigen is unknown. Study-wide results and caveats: Compared with day 0, the breadth and depth of the Spike-specific TCR repertoire rose significantly after two doses of AZD1222. A reported finding is that nearly half of spike-specific TCRs target unmutated variant regions. Donors were largely white British and mainly female; clonal diversity was possibly underestimated.

The sequence was collected from an adult in good health. This chain joins TRBV5-1 and TRBJ1-2, with D maybe TRBD1 (5 bases). The sequencing used peripheral blood, collected on day 0 of AZD1222 vaccination. The CDR3 spells CASSLQAYLGYTF. As DNA, the CDR3 is TGCGCCAGCAGCTTACAGGCGTACCTCGGCTACACCTTC.